This entry lists 23 T cell receptor beta chains sequenced from one sample in a study of blood T cell repertoires in COVID-19. Generated by immunoSEQ multiplex PCR, the TCRdb table keeps only in-frame clones and is missing some. The sample carries about 210,000 clones, over 70% recorded once. The sequenced sample consisted of peripheral blood. The receptor set was obtained from a woman between 65 and 79 years old with acute or convalescent COVID-19.

V usage is TRBV6-5 and J usage is TRBJ2-7; tentative D call: TRBD1 (7 bases). Trimming took 5 bases from V and 0 from J, leaving 14 bases between them. Germline CDR1 and CDR2: MNHEY and SVGAGI. The CDR3 totals 15 residues. In nucleotides, the CDR3 is TGTGCCAGCAGTCCGACAGGGAGGAGCTCCTACGAGCAGTACGTC. Amino acids: CASSPTGRSSYEQYV.

V gene TRBV15 combines with J gene TRBJ2-1; 7 bases map to TRBD2. The V segment lost 4 bases and the J segment 11 bases; nucleotides outside the gene matches: 14. The CDR3 runs 15 residues. Germline CDR1 reads LNHNV; CDR2 reads YYDKDF (reference sequence). The CDR3 DNA is TGTGCCACCAGCAAAGCGGGGATTCTCGGGAATAAGCAGTTCTTC. It is translated as CATSKAGILGNKQFF. Using reference TRBV15 and TRBJ2-1 for the parts outside the CDR3, the full variable domain is DAMVIQNPRYQVTQFGKPVTLSCSQTLNHNVMYWYQQKSSQAPKLLFHYYDKDFNNEADTPDNFQSRRPNTSFCFLDIRSPGLGDTAMYLCATSKAGILGNKQFFGPGTRLTVL.

The chain is built from TRBV7-2 and TRBJ2-1; D uncertain. Germline loops: CDR1 SGHTA, CDR2 FQGNSA. This CDR3 has 14 amino acids. The ends were cut back, 2 bases at V and 5 bases at J, with 10 bases in the middle. The CDR3: CASSLSPSDNEQFF. The CDR3 DNA follows: TGTGCCAGCAGCTTAAGCCCGAGTGACAATGAGCAGTTCTTC.

This clone was detected a few times. The chain combines TRBV3-1 (or the pseudogene TRBV3-2) with TRBJ2-3, with 13 bases lining up with TRBD2. V trimming: 2 bases; J trimming: 6 bases; junction bases outside the gene matches: 11. Germline V gene data show CDR1 as LGHDT and CDR2 as YNNKEL (reference sequence). The CDR3 is 18 residues long. CDR3 bases: TGTGCCAGCAGCCAACAATCTGGCACTAGCGGGGGGGCGGATACGCAGTATTTT. It translates to CASSQQSGTSGGADTQYF.

Details on this clone: Other DNA sequences from this sample encode an identical CDR3 as well. The chain has TRBV5-1 and TRBJ1-3, with D unresolved. The CDR3 is 14 amino acids. Germline V gives CDR1 SGHRS, CDR2 YFSETQ. V gave up 0 bases and J gave up 1 base, with 5 bases separating them. Here the CDR3 reads CASSLDRSGNTIYF. CDR3 coding DNA: TGCGCCAGCAGCTTGGACAGATCTGGAAACACCATATATTTT.

This clone turned up a few times. This chain connects TRBV7-3 to TRBJ2-2; 7 positions agree with TRBD2. The V gene end was trimmed by 1 base and the J gene end by 4 bases; junction bases not matched to a gene: 9. The CDR3 loop spans 17 amino acids. The germline V gene encodes CDR1 SGHTA and CDR2 FQGTGA. The CDR3 DNA sequence: TGTGCCAGCAGCTTAAGTGCTAGCGGCGTTCTCACCGGGGAGCTGTTTTTT. Encoded protein: CASSLSASGVLTGELFF.

The V gene is TRBV2, the J gene TRBJ2-7; D remains ambiguous. The CDR3 runs to 13 residues. Germline CDR1 is SNHLY and CDR2 is FYNNEI. Trimming left V 4 bases short and J 6 bases short, with 13 bases between. Written as DNA, the CDR3 is TGTGCCAGCAGTGGGTGGATTTCAGGCGAGCAGTACTTC. Amino acid sequence: CASSGWISGEQYF.

The V and J genes are TRBV24-1 and TRBJ1-2, with TRBD1 matching 7 bases. This CDR3 is built from 13 residues. V was pared by 5 bases and J by 8 bases, with 7 bases of the junction left unmatched. CDR1 is KGHDR and CDR2 is SFDVKD in the germline V gene. The CDR3 is CATSGAGGWGYTF. CDR3 nucleotide sequence: TGTGCCACCAGTGGTGCAGGGGGTTGGGGCTACACCTTC.

This chain connects TRBV5-4 to TRBJ2-1; 11 positions match TRBD1. Germline CDR1 SGHNT, CDR2 YYREEE (reference sequence). This CDR3 is built from 15 residues. Trimming took 4 bases from V and 6 from J; bases not matched to a gene: 6. CDR3 amino acids: CASSTSGTGGNEQFF. CDR3 nucleotides: TGTGCCAGCAGCACGTCCGGGACAGGGGGCAATGAGCAGTTCTTC.

The chain joins TRBV5-1 to TRBJ2-5; D may be TRBD1 (6 bases). Germline V gene sequence: CDR1 SGHRS, CDR2 YFSETQ. The ends were cut back, 4 bases at V and 2 bases at J, with 15 bases in the middle. The length of the CDR3 is 15 residues. The CDR3 here is CASSPMRDTQETQYF. The CDR3 DNA follows: TGCGCCAGCAGCCCCATGAGGGACACTCAAGAGACCCAGTACTTC.

This chain uses TRBV5-1 with TRBJ2-3; 8 bases agree with TRBD2. This CDR3 spans 16 amino acids. The germline gives CDR1 SGHRS, CDR2 YFSETQ. J was trimmed by 1 base and V by 1 base; bases with no gene match: 5. The CDR3 DNA reads TGCGCCAGCAGCTTGCGGGGGGGCCTTGGCACAGATACGCAGTATTTT. Translated, it gives CASSLRGGLGTDTQYF.

V gene TRBV6-1 combines with J gene TRBJ2-7, with D maybe TRBD1 (6 bases). This CDR3 comprises 15 residues. V was clipped by 3 bases and J by 3 bases, with 15 bases between them. Germline V lookup: CDR1 MNHNS, CDR2 SASEGT. CDR3 in amino acids: CASSDQGPSSYEQYV. The CDR3 DNA reads as TGTGCCAGCAGTGATCAGGGGCCGTCTAGCTACGAGCAGTACGTC.

This chain joins TRBV2 and TRBJ1-4; 7 bases line up with TRBD1. Germline CDR1 reads SNHLY; CDR2 reads FYNNEI. J lost 3 bases, V lost 7 bases, and 17 bases had no gene match. This CDR3 is 18 amino acids long. CDR3 DNA sequence: TGTGCCAGCACAGGTGACAGGGAAAGAGGGGCTTCTAATGAAAAACTGTTTTTT. Protein product: CASTGDRERGASNEKLFF.

The chain recombines TRBV10-3 with TRBJ1-2; D perhaps matches TRBD1 (6 bases). The V gene lost 4 bases and the J gene lost 5 bases, with 14 bases spanning the gap. The germline V gene encodes CDR1 ENHRY and CDR2 SYGVKD. The CDR3 has 14 amino acids. The CDR3 protein is CAISGTEEGYGYTF. The CDR3 coding sequence is TGTGCCATCAGTGGGACAGAGGAAGGTTATGGCTACACCTTC.

The chain uses TRBV14 and TRBJ1-3; 12 bases align to TRBD1. Unmatched junction bases numbered 25, after V lost 4 bases and J lost 0 bases. The CDR3 runs to 24 residues. Looked up from germline, CDR1 is SGHDN and CDR2 is FVKESK. This chain's CDR3 is CASSPFTFPGQGATVGFSGNTIYF. CDR3 in DNA: TGTGCCAGCAGCCCCTTTACCTTCCCGGGACAGGGGGCGACGGTCGGTTTCTCTGGAAACACCATATATTTT.

This clone was detected a few times. V and J are TRBV7-9 and TRBJ1-1, with D uncertain. Per the germline V gene, CDR1 is SEHNR and CDR2 is FQNEAQ (reference sequence). The CDR3 consists of 12 residues. V lost 8 bases and J 3 bases, leaving 10 bases between the germline ends. CDR3 in amino acids: CASRREDTEAFF. The CDR3 nucleotides read TGTGCCAGCCGGAGGGAGGACACTGAAGCTTTCTTT.

The chain combines TRBV6-2 or TRBV6-3 with TRBJ2-3, with a possible D match to TRBD2 (5 bases). The V and J ends lost 6 bases and 4 bases respectively, with 14 bases between them. This CDR3 contains 14 residues. Germline V lookup: CDR1 MNHEY, CDR2 SVGEGT. DNA of the CDR3: TGTGCCAGCAGCCCTTGGGTCGGGGCAGATACGCAGTATTTT. This translates into CASSPWVGADTQYF.

J is TRBJ2-7 and V is TRBV5-8; TRBD1 might be the D (6 bases). This CDR3 is built from 15 residues. Germline CDR1 and CDR2: SGHTS and YDEGEE. Trimming pared 4 bases from V and 0 bases from J, leaving 14 bases between. The CDR3 DNA follows: TGTGCCAGCAGCCCGGGACACTCGAGCTCCTACGAGCAGTACTTC. It translates to CASSPGHSSSYEQYF.

The chain couples TRBV28 to TRBJ2-7; D is undetermined. V gave up 7 bases and J gave up 0 bases, with 13 bases separating them. The length of the CDR3 is 14 residues. Germline CDR1 is MDHEN and CDR2 is SYDVKM. CDR3 DNA sequence: TGTGCCAGCAAGAAGGCGGATTTCTCCTACGAGCAGTACGTC. This gives the protein CASKKADFSYEQYV.

V gene TRBV19 combines with J gene TRBJ1-5; TRBD1 matches at 7 bases. CDR1 is LNHDA, CDR2 SQIVND, per germline (reference sequence). The CDR3 runs 14 residues. The junction had 6 bases not matched to a gene; V was cut back by 8 bases and J by 2 bases. In nucleotides, the CDR3 is TGTGCCAGTGACAGGGTCGGCGGCAATCAGCCCCAGCATTTT. Its translation is CASDRVGGNQPQHF.

The chain joins TRBV18 to TRBJ2-3; the D is unclear. In germline, CDR1 is KGHSH, CDR2 LQKENI. V was clipped by 1 base and J by 3 bases, with 8 bases between them. The CDR3 totals 14 residues. The chain's CDR3 is CASSPRVATDTQYF. The CDR3 DNA reads as TGTGCCAGCTCACCACGAGTAGCTACAGATACGCAGTATTTT.

The chain carries TRBV7-2 and TRBJ2-5; D uncertain. The CDR3 sequence is 13 residues long. Trimming took off 7 bases at V and 4 bases at J, with 13 bases between the two ends. Germline V gene data show CDR1 as SGHTA and CDR2 as FQGNSA. The CDR3 reads CASTRAPSETQYF. CDR3 DNA sequence: TGTGCCAGCACTCGCGCACCCTCAGAGACCCAGTACTTC.

The V and J genes are TRBV21-1 and TRBJ2-4; TRBD2, the table's D call, lacks a check against the DNA. TRBV21-1 is classified as a pseudogene. The CDR3 length is 19 residues. The CDR3 bases are TGTGCCAGCAGCAAGGGGACTAGCGGGGGGGCCGGCGCCAAAAACATTCAGTACTTC. Translated: CASSKGTSGGAGAKNIQYF.